A selection of T cell receptor beta chains follows, all from one sample in a study of blood T cells in healthy people across ages. A single record per CDR3 protein comes from TCRdb applying MiXCR to the 5' RACE reads. Of 790,000 or so distinct CDR3 sequences in the sample, roughly three fifths were seen once. Sequenced sample: blood. The receptors were gathered from a man aged 35 to 55 in good health. Both conserved end residues are part of each CDR3. D genes are given only for firm matches. A row's size may be missing; if present it is once, few, many or a size class.

CDR3,DNA,size,D,J,V
CSGLYFGTGVWTQYF,TGCAGCGGGTTATATTTCGGAACAGGGGTATGGACCCAGTACTTC,NA,TRBD1,TRBJ2-5,TRBV29-1
CASSYKFQETQYF,TGTGCCAGCAGTTATAAGTTCCAAGAGACCCAGTACTTC,NA,NA,TRBJ2-5,TRBV6-6
CSVGRDSGEAFF,TGCAGCGTGGGCCGGGACAGTGGTGAAGCTTTCTTT,NA,TRBD1,TRBJ1-1,TRBV29-1
CSVIEQGWTGELFF,TGCAGCGTAATTGAACAGGGATGGACCGGGGAGCTGTTTTTT,NA,NA,TRBJ2-2,TRBV29-1
CATSELPGTEQFF,TGTGCCACCAGTGAGCTTCCCGGAACCGAGCAGTTCTTC,few,NA,TRBJ2-1,TRBV24-1
CASKQGSGTEAFF,TGTGCCAGCAAACAGGGTAGCGGGACTGAAGCTTTCTTT,few,NA,TRBJ1-1,TRBV7-9
CASSSQFRQGRVPQYF,TGTGCCAGCAGTTCCCAGTTTCGACAGGGTAGAGTCCCCCAGTACTTC,NA,TRBD1,TRBJ2-5,TRBV28
CASSSPTTDTQYF,TGTGCCAGCAGCTCCCCGACGACAGATACGCAGTATTTT,few,NA,TRBJ2-3,TRBV7-2
CASSLVRGSYGYTF,TGTGCCAGCAGTTTAGTGCGGGGTTCTTATGGCTACACCTTC,NA,NA,TRBJ1-2,TRBV12-3/TRBV12-4
CVSSQQSGDRVGYTF,TGTGTCAGCAGCCAACAATCGGGGGACAGGGTAGGCTACACCTTC,NA,TRBD1,TRBJ1-2,TRBV7-3
CASTPRHSGGARNEQFF,TGTGCCAGCACCCCAAGGCATAGCGGGGGAGCCCGAAATGAGCAGTTCTTC,once,TRBD2,TRBJ2-1,TRBV12-3/TRBV12-4
CASNRQGTDTQYF,TGTGCCAGCAACCGACAGGGCACAGATACGCAGTATTTT,NA,NA,TRBJ2-3,TRBV5-8
CASSVSRSGTNLYEQYF,TGTGCCAGCAGCGTCTCCCGATCCGGGACTAACCTCTACGAGCAGTACTTC,NA,TRBD2,TRBJ2-7,TRBV7-9
CATRTGEESPLHF,TGTGCCACCAGGACAGGGGAGGAATCACCCCTCCACTTT,NA,TRBD1,TRBJ1-6,TRBV10-3
CASSLGISGAANEQFF,TGTGCCAGCAGCTTAGGTATAAGCGGGGCCGCTAATGAGCAGTTCTTC,few,TRBD2,TRBJ2-1,TRBV7-7